A single TCR beta chain is shown here with its context. In this sample, this clonotype turned up once. It has no known antigen specificity. Relative to the germline gene, one junction end is altered; a read error may explain this. The treatment or condition label, as the study defines it: live attenuated yellow fever vaccine strain. Two biological replicates of bulk PBMCs were collected at each blood-draw timepoint. A standard Ficoll-Paque protocol was used to isolate PBMCs from peripheral blood. TriZol was used to extract RNA from bulk PBMCs, from CD4 and CD8 fractions, and from dextramer-positive and dextramer-negative fractions. This entry is derived from a study of T cells after yellow fever vaccination (dated by TCRdb to about 2019). Notes on the research overall: The SMART-Seq v4 Ultra Low Input RNA kit was used to prepare libraries from fractions with low cell numbers. To follow T-cell clones before and after primary and booster YFV17D yellow fever vaccination, bulk TCR alpha and beta repertoires were sequenced over time. Two healthy male donors made up the cohort, one aged 18 to 30 years and the other aged 30 to 40 years. Blood samples were taken at several timepoints before and after primary and secondary immunization, and bulk PBMC replicates and cell subsets were isolated. Findings and caveats that apply to the study as a whole: A small share of clonotypes occurred in both CD4 and CD8 compartments, likely arising from convergent recombination. Only a couple of donors were included in the study, so the extent to which the findings can be generalized is limited. Compared with the primary T-cell response, the secondary T-cell response was faster but weaker, reaching its peak on day 5 rather than on day 15. Most clones expanded after primary vaccination (around 96% of CD4 and 70% to 90% of CD8) were re-detected after the booster, suggesting that broad memory maintenance occurred. FACS-sorted repertoires could contain abundant contaminating clonotypes from the bulk population, so computational filtering was required.

This sample was sequenced with an Illumina NovaSeq 6000. TCR cDNA was synthesized by 5'RACE template switching, through which a universal primer site and unique molecular identifiers were introduced. cDNA synthesis was primed from both the TCR alpha and TCR beta constant segments. Libraries were amplified in two PCR steps, with sample barcodes and sequencing adapters added in the second step. Sequencing of the libraries was done on either Illumina HiSeq 2500 (2x100 bp) or NovaSeq (2x150 bp). The original pipeline was this. MIGEC was used to demultiplex reads and collapse the reads into UMI consensus sequences, and MiXCR was used for V(D)J alignment. Using edgeR on replicate PBMC samples, clonotypes were called vaccine-responding if FDR was below 0.01 and the log2 fold change was above 5 up to day 15. Each bulk clonotype was labeled CD4 or CD8 based on which sequenced repertoire, CD4 or CD8, contained the clonotype at higher abundance. Clones were called with MiXCR by TCRdb after fastp trimmed the public reads at Q25, and only in-frame beta chains were retained. Records with the same CDR3 protein are collapsed into one entry carrying the most frequent genes and DNA. V and J calls and clone size were set by TCRdb, not the authors. Here the sample has 200,000 to 300,000 distinct CDR3 sequences; more than 3.5% occur a single time. The ten largest clones represent 19% of the sample.

Counted from cysteine to phenylalanine, this CDR3 has 15 amino acids. The kept DNA is CDR3 alone, 45 bases in frame from the first base. CDR1 and CDR2 are drawn from the germline V gene: SGHRS, YFSETQ. The material was PBMCs, obtained 15 days after the yellow fever booster vaccination. This clonotype originated in a man younger than 30 who received the YFV17D yellow fever vaccine. The sequence is built from TRBV5-1 and TRBJ1-6; TRBD1 aligns with 10 central bases. The CDR3 loop reads CASSLEGQGSSALLF. The bases are TGCGCCAGCAGCTTGGAGGGACAGGGGTCCTCAGCCCTCCTCTTT.